This TCR beta chain stems from a study of blood T cell repertoires in COVID-19. Original handling: Cell counts per sample came from amplifying reference gene primers. Some clones are missing from TCRdb's copy, which holds only in-frame ones; the method was immunoSEQ multiplex PCR. Clone size and the V and J calls come from that table; the DNA yielded D and trimming. This sample has over 200,000 clones, with 70% to 85% found just once. The CDR3 totals 16 residues. V was trimmed by 0 bases and J by 2 bases, leaving 9 bases between them. Germline V gene sequence: CDR1 SGHRS, CDR2 YFSETQ. The rearrangement links TRBV5-1 to TRBJ2-6; no reliable D call. The specimen sequenced was peripheral blood. The TCR comes from a man aged 35-49 years who had recovered from COVID-19. CDR3 residues: CASSLGGVAGANVLTF. CDR3 bases: TGCGCCAGCAGCTTGGGCGGCGTCGCTGGGGCCAACGTCCTGACTTTC. Combining the CDR3 with reference TRBV5-1 and TRBJ2-6 gives the whole variable domain KAGVTQTPRYLIKTRGQQVTLSCSPISGHRSVSWYQQTPGQGLQFLFEYFSETQRNKGNFPGRFSGRQFSNSRSEMNVSTLELGDSALYLCASSLGGVAGANVLTFGAGSRLTVL.